This T cell receptor (beta chain) was retrieved from a study of response to subunit inactivated influenza vaccine (dated by TCRdb to the late 2010s). As for the study more broadly: To follow how T cells responded to a trivalent subunit inactivated influenza vaccine, the researchers relied on deep quantitative profiling of the T cell receptor repertoire. General findings and caveats noted by the study authors: The authors proposed that each seasonal influenza vaccination may bring in only a limited number of new T cells.

Points on this clonotype: Its antigen is still unknown. Qualities for individual bases were not recorded, and no much larger clone is one base off.

CDR1 SGHAT and CDR2 FQNNGV were looked up in the germline V gene. The CDR3 sequence holds 14 residues, the cysteine and phenylalanine included. Just CDR3 DNA is preserved here, 42 bases in frame from base 1. V lost 0 bases and J lost 13 bases; the stretch between them is 18 bases long. The library was generated by RT-PCR. This sample was sequenced with an Illumina HiSeq 2500. TCRdb reanalyzed the raw reads on its own, using fastp at Q25 for trimming and MiXCR for clone calling, and kept in-frame beta chains. Under each unique CDR3 protein, matching rows form one entry showing the most common genes and DNA. This sample gives 500,000 to 600,000 distinct CDR3 sequences in total; 16% of them show up just once. The ten most abundant clones make up 3% to 3.5% of the sample.

The receptor was derived from a man in his fifties or sixties who received an inactivated influenza vaccine. Donor details come from another sample of the same person, matched by shared clones. The rearranged chain carries TRBV11-2 and TRBJ1-2; 6 matching bases give a weak D call of TRBD1. The sample was CD4+ T cells sorted from PBMCs, taken 23 to 25 months after vaccination. At the DNA level, the sequence is TGTGCCAGCAGCTTAGATGACTCGTGGGACACCCCCACCTTC. The translation is CASSLDDSWDTPTF.